Below, 11 T cell receptor beta chains from the same sample are listed, as sequenced in a study of shared clonotypes between healthy human individuals. TCRdb keeps only in-frame clones here, not all; method: immunoSEQ multiplex PCR. The table shows about 1.5 million clones, with around 95% occurring only once. Input material: naive CD4+ T cells sorted from blood. This sample's subset: CD45RA+ positively selected. Receptors were obtained from a man in his thirties or forties in good health.

This clone was detected only once. This sequence joins TRBV2 and TRBJ1-2; 7 nucleotides match TRBD1. The germline CDR1 and CDR2 sequences are SNHLY and FYNNEI. The junction had 12 bases not matched to a gene; V was cut back by 6 bases and J by 8 bases. This CDR3 is 14 amino acids long. CDR3 sequence: CASRKDRELRGYTF. The CDR3 bases are TGTGCCAGCAGGAAAGACAGGGAGTTAAGAGGCTACACCTTC. Filled out from reference TRBV2 and TRBJ1-2, the complete variable domain reads EPEVTQTPSHQVTQMGQEVILRCVPISNHLYFYWYRQILGQKVEFLVSFYNNEISEKSEIFDDQFSVERPDGSNFTLKIRSTKLEDSAMYFCASRKDRELRGYTFGSGTRLTVV.

The V and J genes are TRBV7-3 and TRBJ2-1; no clear D. CDR1 is SGHTA, CDR2 FQGTGA, per germline. V shed 4 bases and J shed 4 bases, with 8 bases lying between them. CDR3 length: 13 residues. CDR3 protein: CASSSETYNEQFF. DNA for the CDR3: TGTGCCAGCAGCTCAGAAACTTACAATGAGCAGTTCTTC.

This rearrangement joins TRBV29-1 to TRBJ2-5; 10 positions agree with TRBD1. This CDR3 region has 14 residues. The ends lost 6 bases at V and 2 bases at J; junction bases unmatched: 6. Germline V CDR1 and CDR2: SQVTM, ANQGSEA. The CDR3 nucleotides are TGCAGCGTCAAGGACAGGGGGTGGCAAGAGACCCAGTACTTC. This sequence encodes CSVKDRGWQETQYF. The whole variable domain, filled in from reference TRBV29-1 and TRBJ2-5, reads SAVISQKPSRDICQRGTSLTIQCQVDSQVTMMFWYRQQPGQSLTLIATANQGSEATYESGFVIDKFPISRPNLTFSTLTVSNMSPEDSSIYLCSVKDRGWQETQYFGPGTRLLVL.

The rearrangement joins TRBV7-9 to TRBJ1-2, with TRBD1 as a possible D gene (5 bases). V shed 7 bases and J shed 4 bases, with 19 bases lying between them. CDR1 and CDR2 from the germline V gene are SEHNR and FQNEAQ (reference sequence). CDR3 length equals 15 residues. The CDR3 bases are TGTGCCAGCATTCCTAGGAACGGACACACCTATGGCTACACCTTC. It encodes CASIPRNGHTYGYTF.

V usage is TRBV30 and J usage is TRBJ1-5; no definite D call. CDR1 is GTSNPN, CDR2 SVGIG, per germline (reference sequence). The CDR3 has 15 amino acids. V lost 1 base, J lost 0 bases, and 10 bases lay in between. The CDR3 loop is CAWSASTVSNQPQHF. CDR3 nucleotide sequence: TGTGCCTGGAGTGCCAGCACCGTTAGCAATCAGCCCCAGCATTTT.

This clone showed up just once. The chain's CDR3 is CASSLGGFTGYAGETQYF. The CDR3 DNA reads as TGTGCCAGCAGCTTAGGGGGGTTCACAGGATACGCTGGCGAGACCCAGTACTTC. The genes are TRBV7-6 and TRBJ2-5; D tentatively fits TRBD1 or TRBD2 (5 bases each). Germline V gene sequence: CDR1 SGHVS, CDR2 FNYEAQ. V lost 1 base and J lost 5, with 23 bases in between. The CDR3 covers 18 residues.

This chain links TRBV2 with TRBJ2-1; 8 bases map to TRBD1. The CDR3 runs 15 residues. Germline loops: CDR1 SNHLY, CDR2 FYNNEI. V was pared by 4 bases and J by 8 bases, with 10 bases of the junction left unmatched. CDR3 in DNA: TGTGCCAGCAGTGCGGAGGGGACAGGCTTCCATGAGCAGTTCTTC. It translates to CASSAEGTGFHEQFF.

In nucleotides, the CDR3 is TGTGCCAGCAGTTCCGAGGGACTAGCGGGAAAAGAGACCCAGTACTTC. Residues: CASSSEGLAGKETQYF. The chain carries TRBV2 and TRBJ2-5, with 13 bases matching TRBD2. From germline, CDR1 is SNHLY and CDR2 FYNNEI. V lost 5 bases and J lost 3; bases outside the gene matches: 6. CDR3 length equals 16 residues. Supplemented by reference TRBV2 and TRBJ2-5, the full variable domain reads EPEVTQTPSHQVTQMGQEVILRCVPISNHLYFYWYRQILGQKVEFLVSFYNNEISEKSEIFDDQFSVERPDGSNFTLKIRSTKLEDSAMYFCASSSEGLAGKETQYFGPGTRLLVL.

The CDR3 region has the DNA TGTGCCAGCAGCCAACGGTGGACTAGCGGTGGAAAGGGGTACACCGGGGAGCTGTTTTTT. This translates into CASSQRWTSGGKGYTGELFF. The V gene is TRBV4-2, the J gene TRBJ2-2, with TRBD2 identical over 10 bases. The CDR3 spans 20 residues. Germline V gene data show CDR1 as LGHNA and CDR2 as YNFKEQ. V was pared by 2 bases and J by 3 bases, with 15 bases of the junction left unmatched.

The genes are TRBV6-5 and TRBJ2-7, with D perhaps matching TRBD1 (6 bases). The CDR3 spans 15 residues. The germline CDR1 and CDR2 sequences are MNHEY and SVGAGI. Trimming removed 0 bases from V and 2 bases from J, with 11 bases in between. The CDR3 here is CASSYSSTGTYEQYF. CDR3 DNA sequence: TGTGCCAGCAGTTACTCCTCCACAGGGACCTACGAGCAGTACTTC.

The V and J genes are TRBV19 and TRBJ2-7, with unresolved D. Trimming left V 1 base short and J 0 bases short, with 7 bases between. The CDR3 contains 14 residues. CDR1 is LNHDA and CDR2 is SQIVND in the germline V gene (reference sequence). In DNA form, the CDR3 reads TGTGCCAGTAGTATAGTACGGAACTCCTACGAGCAGTACTTC. Its translation: CASSIVRNSYEQYF.